The 8 T cell receptor beta chains listed next were all sequenced from one sample in a study of blood T cells in healthy people across ages. A sample-barcoded 5' primer and a J-beta primer mix were used in a second PCR of roughly 6 to 11 cycles. One entry per CDR3 protein results from TCRdb running MiXCR on the 5' RACE reads. The data hold some 1.5 million distinct CDR3 sequences, with approximately 30% observed a single time. Specimen: blood. These receptors all come from a woman aged 30 to 39 in good health.

V is TRBV3-1 and J is TRBJ1-6; weak D call: TRBD1 (6 bases). V lost 5 bases to trimming and J lost 9 bases, with 14 bases between them. The CDR3 is 14 amino acids. CDR1 and CDR2 (germline): LGHDT, YNNKEL (reference sequence). In nucleotides, the CDR3 is TGTGCCAGCAGCGAAAGGGGGAGCAGTTCACCCCTCCACTTT. Its protein product is CASSERGSSSPLHF.

There are a few counts of this clonotype. One end of the junction varies from germline; a read error may be responsible. The chain links TRBV4-1 to TRBJ1-1; D may be TRBD1 (6 bases). Germline assignment: CDR1 MGHRA and CDR2 YSYEKL. The CDR3 contains 16 residues. The CDR3 nucleotides are TGCGCCAGCATCCAACAAGTGGGGGGGCGCTTACCTGAAGCTTTCTTT. It translates to CASIQQVGGRLPEAFF.

This clonotype was seen a few times. CDR3 loop: CASSQVDTKNEQFF. The CDR3 nucleotides are TGTGCCAGCAGCCAAGTAGACACGAAAAATGAGCAGTTCTTC. The genes are TRBV3-1 and TRBJ2-1; D gene unclear. Trimming stripped 1 base from V and 7 bases from J, with 11 bases between. This CDR3 is 14 amino acids long. Germline V CDR1 and CDR2: LGHDT, YNNKEL (reference sequence).

V gene TRBV5-6 combines with J gene TRBJ1-4, with D tentatively TRBD1 (5 bases). Trimming removed 5 bases at V and 0 bases at J, with 14 bases between. The CDR3 is made up of 16 amino acids. Germline CDR1 is SGHDT and CDR2 is YYEEEE. The CDR3 is CASRRLGDPTNEKLFF. In DNA, the CDR3 is TGTGCCAGCAGGAGATTGGGGGACCCAACTAATGAAAAACTGTTTTTT.

This clonotype was detected only a few times. The gene calls are TRBV30 and TRBJ2-4, with D unclear. The CDR3 extends over 11 amino acids. V shed 3 bases and J shed 8 bases, with 8 bases lying between them. Per the germline V gene, CDR1 is GTSNPN and CDR2 is SVGIG (reference sequence). The chain's CDR3 is CAWSPGDIQYF. The CDR3 DNA follows: TGTGCCTGGAGCCCTGGGGACATTCAGTACTTC.

J is TRBJ2-5 and V is TRBV7-2; D uncertain. Germline V gene sequence: CDR1 SGHTA, CDR2 FQGNSA. V was shortened by 2 bases and J by 5 bases, with 12 bases between the two germline ends. There are 14 residues in the CDR3. For the CDR3, the DNA is TGTGCCAGCAGCTTAATCTGGGCTGGCGAGACCCAGTACTTC. Amino acids: CASSLIWAGETQYF.

The gene calls are TRBV6-5 and TRBJ2-1; the D gene is possibly TRBD2 (7 bases). The V gene's germline CDR1 is MNHEY and CDR2 SVGAGI. The CDR3 is 16 amino acids. Deletions cut 5 bases from V and 5 bases from J, with 19 bases between. The CDR3 coding sequence is TGTGCCAGCAGTCCCAGGGCGCGGGGGCCCAACAATGAGCAGTTCTTC. Translated, it gives CASSPRARGPNNEQFF.

This clonotype was detected ten times or more. The chain combines TRBV27 with TRBJ2-7, with D possibly TRBD1 on 5 matching bases. The CDR3 extends over 12 amino acids. V gave up 2 bases and J gave up 7 bases, with 9 bases separating them. Germline V gene data show CDR1 as MNHEY and CDR2 as SMNVEV (reference sequence). The CDR3 is CASSLMGREQYF. The CDR3 DNA sequence: TGTGCCAGCAGTTTAATGGGGCGTGAGCAGTACTTC.